This T cell receptor (beta chain) emerged from a study of CD8 T cells in ankylosing spondylitis. Whole-study results and caveats: A TCR beta motif of fewer than ten highly homologous variants appeared characteristic of ankylosing spondylitis blood. There was reportedly significant enrichment of clones that were disease-linked in matched ankylosing spondylitis synovial fluid. The authors found the disease-linked clones to be CD8+ and relatively rare in peripheral blood.

For this clonotype: What it recognizes is unknown.

Using quantitative 5'-RACE with molecular barcodes, the authors made TCR beta libraries. TCRdb re-derived calls from the 5' RACE reads in MiXCR, one entry per CDR3 protein. The repertoire holds hundreds of thousands of distinct CDR3 sequences, roughly 26% seen once, with roughly 0.8% in the top ten. This CDR3 comprises 16 residues. Germline V gives CDR1 DFQATT, CDR2 SNEGSKA (reference sequence). Trimming at V came to 0 bases and at J to 10 bases, leaving 10 bases not matched to a gene. The receptor's source is a male donor with ankylosing spondylitis. Source material: blood, either unsorted or a sorted T cell fraction (not recorded which). The chain is built from TRBV20-1 and TRBJ2-3, with 13 bases that match TRBD2. The CDR3 DNA reads as TGCAGTGCTAGAGAGGGACTAGCGGGATTCTGGCGGGCGCAGTATTTT. Amino acids: CSAREGLAGFWRAQYF.